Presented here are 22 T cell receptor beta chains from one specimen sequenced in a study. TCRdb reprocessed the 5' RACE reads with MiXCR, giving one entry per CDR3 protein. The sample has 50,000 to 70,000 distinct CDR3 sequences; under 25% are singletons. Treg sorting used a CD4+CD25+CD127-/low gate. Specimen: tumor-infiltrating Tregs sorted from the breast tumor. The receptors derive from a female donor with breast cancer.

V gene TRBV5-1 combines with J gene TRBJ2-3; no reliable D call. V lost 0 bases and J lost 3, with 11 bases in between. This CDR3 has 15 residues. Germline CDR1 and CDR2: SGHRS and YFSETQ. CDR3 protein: CASSLVPERTDTQYF. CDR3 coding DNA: TGCGCCAGCAGCTTGGTCCCGGAGAGAACAGATACGCAGTATTTT.

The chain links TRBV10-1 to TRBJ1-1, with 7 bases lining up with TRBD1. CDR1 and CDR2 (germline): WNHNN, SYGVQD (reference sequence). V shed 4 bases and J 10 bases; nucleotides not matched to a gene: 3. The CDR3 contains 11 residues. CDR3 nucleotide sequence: TGCGCCAGCAGTGGGACAGGAGCAGCTTTCTTT. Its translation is CASSGTGAAFF.

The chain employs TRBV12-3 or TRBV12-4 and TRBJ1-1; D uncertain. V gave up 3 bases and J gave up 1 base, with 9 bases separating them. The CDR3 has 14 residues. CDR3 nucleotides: TGTGCCAGCAGTTTTCGCGGCTCGAACACTGAAGCTTTCTTT. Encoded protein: CASSFRGSNTEAFF.

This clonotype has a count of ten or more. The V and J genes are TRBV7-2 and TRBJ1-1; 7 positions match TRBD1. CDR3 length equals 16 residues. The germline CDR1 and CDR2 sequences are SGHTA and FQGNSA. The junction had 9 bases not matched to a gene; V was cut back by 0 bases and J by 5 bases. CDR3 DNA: TGTGCCAGCAGCTTAGCAGGGGGCAGACTCGGAACTGAAGCTTTCTTT. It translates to CASSLAGGRLGTEAFF.

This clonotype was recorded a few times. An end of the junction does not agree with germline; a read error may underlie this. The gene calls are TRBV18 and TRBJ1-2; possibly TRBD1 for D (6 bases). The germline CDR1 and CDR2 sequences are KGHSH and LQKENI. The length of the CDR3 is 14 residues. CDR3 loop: CTSSPGADNYGYTF. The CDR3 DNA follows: TGTACCAGCTCACCAGGGGCCGATAACTATGGCTACACCTTC.

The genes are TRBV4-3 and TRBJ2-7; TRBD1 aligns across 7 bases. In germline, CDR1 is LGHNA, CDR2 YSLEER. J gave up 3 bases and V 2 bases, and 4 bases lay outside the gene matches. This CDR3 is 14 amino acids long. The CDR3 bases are TGCGCCAGCAGCCAACCGGGACAGCGCTACGAGCAGTACTTC. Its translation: CASSQPGQRYEQYF.

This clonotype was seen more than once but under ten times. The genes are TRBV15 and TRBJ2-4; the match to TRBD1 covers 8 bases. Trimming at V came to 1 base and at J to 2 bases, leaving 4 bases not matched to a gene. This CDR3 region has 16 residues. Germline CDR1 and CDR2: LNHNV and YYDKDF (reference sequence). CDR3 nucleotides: TGTGCCACCAGCAGAGGGACAGGGCGGACCAAAAACATTCAGTACTTC. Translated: CATSRGTGRTKNIQYF.

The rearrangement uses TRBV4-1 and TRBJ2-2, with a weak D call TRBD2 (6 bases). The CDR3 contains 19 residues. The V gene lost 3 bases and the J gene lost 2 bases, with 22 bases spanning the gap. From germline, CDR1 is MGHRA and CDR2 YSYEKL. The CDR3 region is CASSQDPGDAGRNTGELFF. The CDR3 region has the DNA TGCGCCAGCAGCCAGGATCCGGGAGACGCAGGTAGAAACACCGGGGAGCTGTTTTTT.

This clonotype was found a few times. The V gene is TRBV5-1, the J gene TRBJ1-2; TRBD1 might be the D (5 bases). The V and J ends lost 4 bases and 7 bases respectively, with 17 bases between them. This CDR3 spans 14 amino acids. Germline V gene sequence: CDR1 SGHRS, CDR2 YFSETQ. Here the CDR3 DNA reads TGCGCCAGCAGCCCGGGAGAGGGGAGTACTGGCTACACCTTC. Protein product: CASSPGEGSTGYTF.

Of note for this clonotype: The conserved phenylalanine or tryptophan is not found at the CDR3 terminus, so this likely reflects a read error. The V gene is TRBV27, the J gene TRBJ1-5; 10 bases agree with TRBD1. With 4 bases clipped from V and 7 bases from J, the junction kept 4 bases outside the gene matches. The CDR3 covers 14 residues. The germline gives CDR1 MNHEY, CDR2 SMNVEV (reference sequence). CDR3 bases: TGTGCCAGCAGTTGGACAGGGGGAGTGCAGCCCCAGCATGTT. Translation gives CASSWTGGVQPQHV.

The CDR3 nucleotides read TGTGCCAGCAGCTCAGCGACAGGACCCTATGGCTACACCTTC. As protein: CASSSATGPYGYTF. The rearrangement links TRBV7-8 to TRBJ1-2; tentatively, D is TRBD1 (6 bases). CDR3 length: 14 amino acids. The germline V gene has CDR1 SGHVS and CDR2 FQNEAQ. V lost 4 bases and J lost 4, with 13 bases in between.

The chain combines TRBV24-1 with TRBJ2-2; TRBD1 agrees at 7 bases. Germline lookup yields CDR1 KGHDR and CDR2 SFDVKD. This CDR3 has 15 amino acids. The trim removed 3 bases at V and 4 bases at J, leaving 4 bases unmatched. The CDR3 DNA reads TGTGCCACCAGTGATCCCAGGACAGGCACCGGGGAGCTGTTTTTT. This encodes CATSDPRTGTGELFF.

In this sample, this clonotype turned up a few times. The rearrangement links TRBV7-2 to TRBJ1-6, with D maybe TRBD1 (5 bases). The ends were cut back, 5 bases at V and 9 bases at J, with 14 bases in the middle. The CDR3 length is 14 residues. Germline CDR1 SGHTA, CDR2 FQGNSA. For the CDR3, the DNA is TGTGCCAGCAGCGCCGGGACTCCGAGTTCACCCCTCCACTTT. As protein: CASSAGTPSSPLHF. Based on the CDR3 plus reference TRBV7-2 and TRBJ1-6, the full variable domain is GAGVSQSPSNKVTEKGKDVELRCDPISGHTALYWYRQSLGQGLEFLIYFQGNSAPDKSGLPSDRFSAERTGGSVSTLTIQRTQQEDSAVYLCASSAGTPSSPLHFGNGTRLTVT.

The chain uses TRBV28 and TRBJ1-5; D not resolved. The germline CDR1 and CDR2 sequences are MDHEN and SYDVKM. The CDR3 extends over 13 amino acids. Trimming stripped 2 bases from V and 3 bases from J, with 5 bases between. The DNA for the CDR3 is TGTGCCAGCAGTTTAATCTCCAATCAGCCCCAGCATTTT. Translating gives CASSLISNQPQHF. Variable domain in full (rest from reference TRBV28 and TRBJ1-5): DVKVTQSSRYLVKRTGEKVFLECVQDMDHENMFWYRQDPGLGLRLIYFSYDVKMKEKGDIPEGYSVSREKKERFSLILESASTNQTSMYLCASSLISNQPQHFGDGTRLSIL.

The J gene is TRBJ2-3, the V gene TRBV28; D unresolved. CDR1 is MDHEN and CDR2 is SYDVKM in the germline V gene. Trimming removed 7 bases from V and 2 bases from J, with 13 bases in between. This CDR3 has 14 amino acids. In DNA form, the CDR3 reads TGTGCCAGCACTTCAGGTTTCTTCACAGATACGCAGTATTTT. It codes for CASTSGFFTDTQYF.

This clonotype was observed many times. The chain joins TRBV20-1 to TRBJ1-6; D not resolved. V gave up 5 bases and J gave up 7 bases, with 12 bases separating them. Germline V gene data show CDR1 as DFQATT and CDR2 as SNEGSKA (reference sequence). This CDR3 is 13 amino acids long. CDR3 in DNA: TGCAGTGCTCCTCTGACGCCAAATTCACCCCTCCACTTT. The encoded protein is CSAPLTPNSPLHF.

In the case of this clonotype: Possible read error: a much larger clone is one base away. The CDR3 DNA reads TGCGCCAGCAGCTTGGGGGACAGGGGCGTCTACTCCTTC. Protein product: CASSLGDRGVYSF. V usage is TRBV5-1 and J usage is TRBJ1-2; 10 bases agree with TRBD1. The CDR3 spans 13 residues. The V gene's germline CDR1 is SGHRS and CDR2 YFSETQ. Combining the CDR3 with reference TRBV5-1 and TRBJ1-2 gives the whole variable domain KAGVTQTPRYLIKTRGQQVTLSCSPISGHRSVSWYQQTPGQGLQFLFEYFSETQRNKGNFPGRFSGRQFSNSRSEMNVSTLELGDSALYLCASSLGDRGVYSFGSGTRLTVV.

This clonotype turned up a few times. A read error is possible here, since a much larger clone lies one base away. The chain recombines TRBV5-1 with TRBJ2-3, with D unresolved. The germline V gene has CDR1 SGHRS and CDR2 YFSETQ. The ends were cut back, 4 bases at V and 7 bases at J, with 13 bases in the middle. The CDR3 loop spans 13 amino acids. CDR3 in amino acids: CASSREGHNTQYF. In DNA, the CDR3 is TGCGCCAGCAGCAGGGAAGGTCATAATACGCAGTATTTT. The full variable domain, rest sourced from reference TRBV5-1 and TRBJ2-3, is KAGVTQTPRYLIKTRGQQVTLSCSPISGHRSVSWYQQTPGQGLQFLFEYFSETQRNKGNFPGRFSGRQFSNSRSEMNVSTLELGDSALYLCASSREGHNTQYFGPGTRLTVL.

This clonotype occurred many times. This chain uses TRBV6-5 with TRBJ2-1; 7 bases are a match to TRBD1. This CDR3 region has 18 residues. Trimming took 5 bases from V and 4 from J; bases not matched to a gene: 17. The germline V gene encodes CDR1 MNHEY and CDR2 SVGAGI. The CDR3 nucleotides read TGTGCCAGCAGTCGTGCCTTCTCCGGGACAGAATTTTACAATGAGCAGTTCTTC. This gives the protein CASSRAFSGTEFYNEQFF.

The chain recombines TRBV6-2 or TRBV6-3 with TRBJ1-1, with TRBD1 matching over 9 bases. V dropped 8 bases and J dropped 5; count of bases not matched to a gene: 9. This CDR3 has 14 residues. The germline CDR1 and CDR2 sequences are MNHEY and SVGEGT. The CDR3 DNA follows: TGTGCCAGCGTCTCGAGGACAGGGGAAACTGAAGCTTTCTTT. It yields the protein CASVSRTGETEAFF.

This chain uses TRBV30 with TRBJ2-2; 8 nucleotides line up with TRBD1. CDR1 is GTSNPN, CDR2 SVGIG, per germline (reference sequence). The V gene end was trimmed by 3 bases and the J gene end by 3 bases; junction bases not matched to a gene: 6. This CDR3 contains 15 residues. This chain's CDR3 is CAWRQGATYTGELFF. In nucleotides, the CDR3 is TGTGCCTGGAGGCAGGGGGCGACTTACACCGGGGAGCTGTTTTTT.

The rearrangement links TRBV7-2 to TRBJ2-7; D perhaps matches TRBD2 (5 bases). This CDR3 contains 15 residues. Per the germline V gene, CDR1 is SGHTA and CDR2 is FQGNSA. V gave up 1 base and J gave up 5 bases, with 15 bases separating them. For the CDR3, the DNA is TGTGCCAGCAGCTTAGACACGGGAACGTTTAACGAGCAGTACTTC. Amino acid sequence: CASSLDTGTFNEQYF.